This is a list of T cell receptor beta chains from one sample in a study of blood T cell repertoires in COVID-19. TCRdb's table, derived via immunoSEQ multiplex PCR, lists solely in-frame clones and lacks some. The sample lists roughly 280,000 clones; 75% to 90% were seen once. The specimen was peripheral blood. Every receptor here comes from a man in his 60s who had recovered from COVID-19. The CDR3 runs from the conserved cysteine through the conserved F or W. The order of the fields is CDR3 length, V gene, clone size, J gene, D gene, CDR3 protein, CDR3 DNA. The D gene is left open where the match is weak. For some rows the clone size is stated as once, few or many, or as a class when expanded; others skip it.

length: 18
V: TRBV30
size: NA
J: TRBJ2-6
D: NA
CDR3: CAWSNAGQGPSGANVLTF
DNA: TGTGCCTGGAGTAACGCCGGGCAGGGCCCCTCTGGGGCCAACGTCCTGACTTTC

length: 14
V: TRBV19
size: NA
J: TRBJ1-2
D: TRBD1
CDR3: CASTWDRVDYGYTF
DNA: TGTGCCAGTACCTGGGACAGGGTAGACTATGGCTACACCTTC

length: 15
V: TRBV9
size: NA
J: TRBJ2-2
D: NA
CDR3: CASSAHGKNTGELFF
DNA: TGTGCCAGCAGCGCACACGGGAAGAACACCGGGGAGCTGTTTTTT

length: 14
V: TRBV5-4
size: NA
J: TRBJ2-7
D: NA
CDR3: CASSLGRGPYEQYF
DNA: TGTGCCAGCAGCTTGGGAAGGGGCCCCTACGAGCAGTACTTC

length: 14
V: TRBV2
size: few
J: TRBJ2-2
D: TRBD1
CDR3: CASSGQGDTGELFF
DNA: TGTGCCAGCAGCGGACAGGGTGACACCGGGGAGCTGTTTTTT

length: 14
V: TRBV2
size: NA
J: TRBJ2-1
D: TRBD1
CDR3: CASSLRTGINEQFF
DNA: TGTGCCAGCAGTCTCCGGACAGGCATCAATGAGCAGTTCTTC

length: 14
V: TRBV6-5
size: NA
J: TRBJ2-2
D: TRBD1
CDR3: CASSRTGTTGELFF
DNA: TGTGCCAGCAGTAGGACAGGGACCACCGGGGAGCTGTTTTTT

length: 14
V: TRBV5-4
size: NA
J: TRBJ1-1
D: NA
CDR3: CASSPQTQNTEAFF
DNA: TGTGCCAGCAGCCCACAGACCCAGAACACTGAAGCTTTCTTT

length: 13
V: TRBV12-3/TRBV12-4
size: NA
J: TRBJ1-1
D: NA
CDR3: CASIGVWGTEAFF
DNA: TGTGCCAGCATCGGGGTTTGGGGCACTGAAGCTTTCTTT

length: 15
V: TRBV7-9
size: NA
J: TRBJ2-1
D: TRBD1
CDR3: CASSLGTGSRNEQFF
DNA: TGTGCCAGCAGCTTGGGGACAGGGTCCCGGAATGAGCAGTTCTTC

length: 15
V: TRBV7-2
size: NA
J: TRBJ2-2
D: TRBD1
CDR3: CASSTGVRGTGELFF
DNA: TGTGCCAGCAGCACAGGGGTCCGAGGCACCGGGGAGCTGTTTTTT

length: 12
V: TRBV28
size: NA
J: TRBJ2-7
D: NA
CDR3: CASRRRGYEQYF
DNA: TGTGCCAGCAGACGCCGGGGATACGAGCAGTACTTC

length: 15
V: TRBV10-1
size: NA
J: TRBJ2-1
D: TRBD2
CDR3: CASSEIRTSTNEQFF
DNA: TGCGCCAGCAGTGAGATAAGGACTAGCACGAATGAGCAGTTCTTC

length: 15
V: TRBV6-2/TRBV6-3
size: NA
J: TRBJ1-6
D: TRBD1
CDR3: CASSDPGQGFPPLHF
DNA: TGTGCCAGCAGCGATCCGGGACAGGGCTTTCCACCCCTCCACTTT

length: 16
V: TRBV5-5
size: few
J: TRBJ1-5
D: NA
CDR3: CASSRGAGGRNQPQHF
DNA: TGTGCCAGCAGCCGGGGGGCGGGAGGGCGGAATCAGCCCCAGCATTTT

length: 14
V: TRBV28
size: once
J: TRBJ1-6
D: TRBD1
CDR3: CASIRGTGVSPLHF
DNA: TGTGCCAGCATCCGTGGGACAGGGGTCTCACCCCTCCACTTT

length: 15
V: TRBV28
size: NA
J: TRBJ1-1
D: TRBD1
CDR3: CASSSTGAARTEAFF
DNA: TGTGCCAGCAGTTCGACAGGGGCCGCGAGGACTGAAGCTTTCTTT

length: 14
V: TRBV7-9
size: NA
J: TRBJ1-2
D: NA
CDR3: CASRAIQGGYGYTF
DNA: TGTGCCAGCAGAGCGATCCAGGGCGGTTATGGCTACACCTTC

length: 16
V: TRBV27
size: NA
J: TRBJ1-1
D: NA
CDR3: CASSSLRRGSGTEAFF
DNA: TGTGCCAGCAGCTCCCTCCGAAGGGGGTCGGGCACTGAAGCTTTCTTT

length: 15
V: TRBV19
size: NA
J: TRBJ1-3
D: NA
CDR3: CASRADRTSGNTIYF
DNA: TGTGCCAGTCGAGCAGACAGGACTTCTGGAAACACCATATATTTT

length: 15
V: TRBV18
size: NA
J: TRBJ1-5
D: TRBD1
CDR3: CASSPGQGATQPQHF
DNA: TGTGCCAGCTCACCGGGACAGGGGGCAACTCAGCCCCAGCATTTT

length: 19
V: TRBV7-3
size: NA
J: TRBJ2-3
D: TRBD2
CDR3: CASSPIIKVAGGLSDTQYF
DNA: TGTGCCAGCAGCCCAATCATAAAAGTAGCGGGGGGGCTATCAGATACGCAGTATTTT

length: 15
V: TRBV7-9
size: NA
J: TRBJ1-1
D: NA
CDR3: CASSLAEGTNTEAFF
DNA: TGTGCCAGCAGCTTAGCGGAGGGAACTAACACTGAAGCTTTCTTT

length: 16
V: TRBV6-1
size: NA
J: TRBJ2-6
D: NA
CDR3: CASSEMGAAGANVLTF
DNA: TGTGCCAGCAGTGAAATGGGGGCGGCCGGGGCCAACGTCCTGACTTTC

length: 11
V: TRBV5-4
size: NA
J: TRBJ2-7
D: TRBD2
CDR3: CASTGGYEQYF
DNA: TGTGCCAGCACGGGGGGCTACGAGCAGTACTTC

length: 14
V: TRBV7-9
size: NA
J: TRBJ2-1
D: TRBD1
CDR3: CASSYGQGGNEQFF
DNA: TGTGCCAGCAGCTATGGACAGGGGGGCAATGAGCAGTTCTTC

length: 18
V: TRBV3-1/TRBV3-2
size: NA
J: TRBJ2-1
D: TRBD2
CDR3: CASSPISGTSGGYNEQFF
DNA: TGTGCCAGCAGCCCAATATCCGGGACTAGCGGGGGGTACAATGAGCAGTTCTTC

length: 15
V: TRBV7-8
size: NA
J: TRBJ2-7
D: TRBD1
CDR3: CASSLGAGGPYEQYF
DNA: TGTGCCAGCAGCTTAGGGGCAGGGGGACCCTACGAGCAGTACTTC

length: 15
V: TRBV11-2
size: NA
J: TRBJ2-1
D: NA
CDR3: CASSLRRSSYNEQFF
DNA: TGTGCCAGCAGCTTAAGGCGGAGCTCCTACAATGAGCAGTTCTTC

length: 15
V: TRBV4-1
size: NA
J: TRBJ2-3
D: TRBD2
CDR3: CASKSTSGEADTQYF
DNA: TGCGCCAGCAAGTCGACTAGCGGGGAGGCGGATACGCAGTATTTT

length: 13
V: TRBV12-3/TRBV12-4
size: once
J: TRBJ2-7
D: NA
CDR3: CASTKGRGYEQYF
DNA: TGTGCCAGCACCAAAGGACGGGGGTACGAGCAGTACTTC